Presented here are 9 T cell receptor beta chains from one specimen sequenced in a study of OX40 agonist ivuxolimab in advanced cancers. Using immunoSEQ multiplex PCR, the repertoire was profiled, and TCRdb retains in-frame clones only, with some absent. The data show about 30,000 clones, around 82% seen once. Here the sequenced sample was CD4+ or CD8+ T cells sorted from blood, taken in a trial of the OX40 agonist ivuxolimab. These TCRs come from an adult with an advanced solid tumor such as melanoma, head and neck, liver or kidney cancer.

This chain joins TRBV6-4 and TRBJ1-2; the D gene is possibly TRBD1 (5 bases). Looked up from germline, CDR1 is MRHNA and CDR2 is SNTAGT. The CDR3 is 14 residues long. Trimming left V 6 bases short and J 8 bases short, with 19 bases between. The CDR3: CASSQTATFGGYTF. CDR3 coding DNA: TGTGCCAGCAGCCAGACAGCGACCTTCGGGGGCTACACCTTC.

The chain combines TRBV7-9 with TRBJ2-1; tentative D call: TRBD1 (6 bases). The CDR3 extends over 16 amino acids. Trimming left V 1 base short and J 7 bases short, with 17 bases between. In germline, CDR1 is SEHNR, CDR2 FQNEAQ (reference sequence). The CDR3 sequence is CASSLGRARDMNEQFF. Written as DNA, the CDR3 is TGTGCCAGCAGCTTAGGGCGGGCCCGGGACATGAATGAGCAGTTCTTC.

This clone occurred once. This chain connects TRBV28 to TRBJ1-5; D uncertain. The CDR3 is 12 residues long. With 2 bases removed from V and 4 bases from J, the gap between germline ends came to 3 bases. Germline CDR1 reads MDHEN; CDR2 reads SYDVKM. CDR3 in amino acids: CASSLGNQPQHF. CDR3 DNA: TGTGCCAGCAGTTTAGGGAATCAGCCCCAGCATTTT.

The J gene is TRBJ2-1, the V gene TRBV4-1, with D perhaps TRBD1 (5 bases). In germline, CDR1 is MGHRA, CDR2 YSYEKL. Trimming took 4 bases from V and 6 from J, leaving 10 bases between them. The CDR3 is made up of 13 amino acids. The CDR3: CASSRYDSNEQFF. CDR3 bases: TGCGCCAGCAGCCGGTACGACAGCAATGAGCAGTTCTTC.

The chain carries TRBV27 and TRBJ1-1; D is possibly TRBD1 (6 bases). V lost 6 bases to trimming and J lost 1 base, with 9 bases between them. CDR3 length equals 13 residues. CDR1 MNHEY and CDR2 SMNVEV come from the germline V gene (reference sequence). The CDR3 DNA follows: TGTGCCAGCAGAGGACAGACGAACACTGAAGCTTTCTTT. It encodes CASRGQTNTEAFF.

The chain couples TRBV9 to TRBJ1-1; possible D gene TRBD1, 5 bases. V lost 4 bases, J lost 4 bases, and 14 bases lay in between. CDR1 is SGDLS and CDR2 is YYNGEE in the germline V gene. The CDR3 length is 14 residues. The CDR3, as DNA: TGTGCCAGCAGCCCCCAGCACGGGGCCACTGAAGCTTTCTTT. Encoded protein: CASSPQHGATEAFF.

The genes are TRBV10-1 and TRBJ2-3; perhaps TRBD2 as D (6 bases). In germline, CDR1 is WNHNN, CDR2 SYGVQD (reference sequence). The CDR3 is 15 residues long. V lost 4 bases and J lost 3, with 14 bases in between. CDR3 DNA sequence: TGCGCCAGCAGTGGCGGGGTATCGAGGACAGATACGCAGTATTTT. Its translation: CASSGGVSRTDTQYF.

The chain couples TRBV5-6 to TRBJ2-1; unclear D gene. V was clipped by 0 bases and J by 5 bases, with 6 bases between them. Germline V gives CDR1 SGHDT, CDR2 YYEEEE. The CDR3 has 13 residues. The CDR3 protein is CASSLVADNEQFF. The DNA for the CDR3 is TGTGCCAGCAGCTTGGTGGCCGACAATGAGCAGTTCTTC.

On this clone itself: In the same sample, other DNA sequences code for this CDR3. J is TRBJ1-1 and V is TRBV27; weak D call: TRBD1 (6 bases). Trimming shortened V by 0 bases and J by 2 bases, and 10 bases separated the two germline ends. In germline, CDR1 is MNHEY, CDR2 SMNVEV (reference sequence). CDR3 size: 15 residues. The CDR3 DNA reads TGTGCCAGCAGTTTATCGGGGGCCGGAAACACTGAAGCTTTCTTT. Translation: CASSLSGAGNTEAFF.